These 4 T cell receptor beta chains were sequenced from one sample in a study of cytomegalovirus exposure and HLA in healthy donors (dated by TCRdb to 2016 to 2017). Preparation of the library involved the immunoSEQ multiplex PCR assay. A mixture of 60 forward primers for TCR Vbeta segments and 13 reverse primers for TCR Jbeta segments was used in the multiplex PCR. The clones in this table, taken by TCRdb from immuneACCESS, are in-frame only. Not every clone is retained; where verified, under half of the shortfall comes from an unresolved V gene, and the cause of the rest is unknown. The sample includes about 59,000 clones, with roughly 77% observed a single time. The ten biggest clones cover 6.5% to 8.5% of the sample. The specimen was PBMCs. These receptors came from a man aged 25 to 40 in good health and CMV-seropositive.

The V gene is TRBV7-2, the J gene TRBJ1-1; D remains unclear. This CDR3 contains 15 residues. V was pared by 7 bases and J by 0 bases, with 15 bases between. Germline CDR1 reads SGHTA; CDR2 reads FQGNSA. CDR3 sequence reads: CASKSNGLLNTEAFF. Written as DNA, the CDR3 is TGTGCCAGCAAATCAAACGGACTGTTGAACACTGAAGCTTTCTTT.

The genes are TRBV13 and TRBJ1-2, with TRBD1 identical over 8 bases. The J segment lost 4 bases and the V segment lost 2 bases, leaving 6 bases of the junction unmatched. Germline V lookup: CDR1 PRHDT, CDR2 FYEKMQ (reference sequence). The CDR3 length is 15 residues. The CDR3 spells CASSLQGALVYGYTF. CDR3 DNA: TGTGCCAGCAGCTTACAGGGGGCGCTGGTCTATGGCTACACCTTC.

The chain combines TRBV6-1 with TRBJ2-1, with D maybe TRBD1 (5 bases). CDR3 size: 16 residues. Deletions cut 0 bases from V and 4 bases from J, with 13 bases between. The V gene's germline CDR1 is MNHNS and CDR2 SASEGT. The CDR3 DNA follows: TGTGCCAGCAGTGAAGCGAGGACAACCCAATACAATGAGCAGTTCTTC. It encodes CASSEARTTQYNEQFF.

The gene calls are TRBV6-5 and TRBJ2-2; D might be TRBD2 (5 bases). V lost 2 bases and J lost 7, with 14 bases in between. Germline values: CDR1 MNHEY, CDR2 SVGAGI. This CDR3 is 15 amino acids long. This CDR3 reads CASSYAAPRDGELFF. For the CDR3, the DNA is TGTGCCAGCAGTTACGCTGCTCCTCGGGACGGGGAGCTGTTTTTT.